The 9 T cell receptor beta chains in this list originate from one sample, sequenced in a study of radiation and T cells in renal cell carcinoma. Sequenced by immunoSEQ multiplex PCR; TCRdb stores in-frame clones only, minus some. Here the sample spans about 76,000 clones, 80% to 90% being singletons. The time point: blood 4 weeks post-SBRT, at nephrectomy. The sample's treatment: 15 Gy SBRT to primary tumor, nephrectomy 4 weeks later. The source material was blood, sampled from a patient whose treatment included radiotherapy and nephrectomy. These receptor sequences come from a woman aged 70-85 years with renal cell carcinoma.

The chain couples TRBV5-4 to TRBJ2-5, with D tentatively TRBD1 (6 bases). This CDR3 comprises 13 residues. CDR1 and CDR2 from the germline V gene are SGHNT and YYREEE (reference sequence). V was clipped by 7 bases and J by 2 bases, with 12 bases between them. The CDR3 DNA reads TGTGCCAGCGGAAGAAGGGGGCAAGAGACCCAGTACTTC. This gives the protein CASGRRGQETQYF.

The chain combines TRBV30 with TRBJ1-1; a weak D match, TRBD1 (5 bases). The CDR3 extends over 14 amino acids. Germline CDR1 GTSNPN, CDR2 SVGIG (reference sequence). V lost 3 bases to trimming and J lost 1 base, with 12 bases between them. In DNA form, the CDR3 reads TGTGCCTGGAGCTTCACCGGGACGAACACTGAAGCTTTCTTT. Protein sequence: CAWSFTGTNTEAFF.

The V gene is TRBV6-1, the J gene TRBJ1-4, with D unclear. Trimming shortened V by 3 bases and J by 8 bases, and 13 bases separated the two germline ends. Germline CDR1 MNHNS, CDR2 SASEGT. The CDR3 has 14 amino acids. CDR3 loop: CASSDLSLGEKLFF. CDR3 sequence (DNA): TGTGCCAGCAGTGATCTCAGTCTGGGCGAAAAACTGTTTTTT.

The chain carries TRBV7-2 and TRBJ2-5; tentative D call: TRBD1 (6 bases). Germline lookup yields CDR1 SGHTA and CDR2 FQGNSA. The CDR3 consists of 14 residues. Between the trimmed V and J ends, which lost 4 bases and 4 bases, there was a span of 13 bases. CDR3 sequence reads: CASSSSQGRETQYF. The CDR3 region has the DNA TGTGCCAGCAGCTCTTCACAGGGAAGAGAGACCCAGTACTTC.

Turning to this clone: The limits of the CDR3 on the DNA are not certain, so only TCRdb's listed CDR3 is given. V usage is TRBV19 and J usage is TRBJ2-6; the table assigns TRBD1, which was not confirmed against the DNA. Both ends counted, the CDR3 spans 17 residues. In germline, CDR1 is LNHDA, CDR2 SQIVND (reference sequence). This chain's CDR3 is CASTSGQGGFGANVLTF.

The rearrangement links TRBV4-3 to TRBJ1-6, with D uncertain. With 5 bases removed from V and 0 bases from J, the gap between germline ends came to 11 bases. The germline V gene has CDR1 LGHNA and CDR2 YSLEER. The CDR3 is 16 amino acids. The CDR3 is CASSSLASSYNSPLHF. The CDR3 bases are TGCGCCAGCAGCTCACTGGCTAGCTCCTATAATTCACCCCTCCACTTT.

The chain carries TRBV5-1 and TRBJ1-2; 11 bases map to TRBD1. Germline loops: CDR1 SGHRS, CDR2 YFSETQ. J gave up 8 bases and V 4 bases, and 10 bases lay outside the gene matches. There are 15 residues in the CDR3. CDR3 protein: CASSPFGQGATGYTF. The CDR3, as DNA: TGCGCCAGCAGCCCGTTTGGACAGGGGGCGACGGGCTACACCTTC.

The chain carries TRBV7-9 and TRBJ1-1, with D unclear. Trimming removed 4 bases at V and 1 base at J, with 7 bases between. Per germline, CDR1 SEHNR and CDR2 FQNEAQ (reference sequence). The CDR3 sequence is 13 residues long. The CDR3 sequence: CASSSPGNTEAFF. The CDR3, as DNA: TGTGCCAGCAGCTCTCCAGGGAACACTGAAGCTTTCTTT. Looking up the rest from reference TRBV7-9 and TRBJ1-1 gives the full variable domain: DTGVSQNPRHKITKRGQNVTFRCDPISEHNRLYWYRQTLGQGPEFLTYFQNEAQLEKSRLLSDRFSAERPKGSFSTLEIQRTEQGDSAMYLCASSSPGNTEAFFGQGTRLTVV.

There are many counts of this clone. The J gene is TRBJ1-5, the V gene TRBV6-1; TRBD1 matches 8 bases. CDR3 size: 15 residues. Trimming cost V 3 bases and J 6 bases; bases outside gene matches: 7. Germline values: CDR1 MNHNS, CDR2 SASEGT. This chain's CDR3 is CASSEGSGGSQPQHF. CDR3 nucleotide sequence: TGTGCCAGCAGTGAGGGCTCAGGGGGCAGTCAGCCCCAGCATTTT.